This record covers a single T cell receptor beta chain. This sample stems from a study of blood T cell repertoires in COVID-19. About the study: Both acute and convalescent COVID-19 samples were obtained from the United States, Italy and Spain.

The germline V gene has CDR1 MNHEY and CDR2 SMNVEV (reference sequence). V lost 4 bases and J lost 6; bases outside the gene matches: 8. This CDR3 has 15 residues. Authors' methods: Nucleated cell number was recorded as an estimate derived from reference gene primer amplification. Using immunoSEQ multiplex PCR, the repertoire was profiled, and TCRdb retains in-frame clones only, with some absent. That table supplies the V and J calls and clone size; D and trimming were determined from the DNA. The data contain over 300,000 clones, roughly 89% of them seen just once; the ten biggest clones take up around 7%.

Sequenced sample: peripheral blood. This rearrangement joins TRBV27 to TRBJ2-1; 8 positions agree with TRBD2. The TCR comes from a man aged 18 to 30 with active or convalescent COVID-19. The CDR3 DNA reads TGTGCCAGCAGTTCCGCGTCAGCGGGGGTCAATGAGCAGTTCTTC. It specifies CASSSASAGVNEQFF.